Listed below are T cell receptor beta chains from one sample, sequenced in a study of blood T cell repertoires in COVID-19. Sequencing used immunoSEQ multiplex PCR; TCRdb keeps in-frame clones, though not all of them. The sample contains about 87,000 clones, roughly 87% of which appear only once. Input material: peripheral blood. The source is a man between 18 and 29 years old with COVID-19, enrolled during active disease. CDR3s include the opening cysteine and the closing phenylalanine or tryptophan. Each record gives: J gene, D gene, V gene, clone size, CDR3 DNA, CDR3 protein. A D gene is named only where the DNA matches it firmly. Rows give clone size only sometimes, using once, few, many, or a class for an expanded clone.

j_gene: TRBJ1-4; d_gene: NA; v_gene: TRBV28; abundance: few; CDR3nt: TGTGCCAGCACCGAAACGGGGGGTGCTAATGAAAAACTGCTTTTT; CDR3aa: CASTETGGANEKLLF
j_gene: TRBJ1-2; d_gene: TRBD1; v_gene: TRBV6-5; abundance: NA; CDR3nt: TGTGCCAGCAGTTACGGGGACAGGGGCGAGGGCTACACCTTC; CDR3aa: CASSYGDRGEGYTF
j_gene: TRBJ2-7; d_gene: TRBD2; v_gene: TRBV6-6; abundance: NA; CDR3nt: TGTGCCAGCAGTTCCGGACTAGCGGGATGGTACGAGCAGTACTTC; CDR3aa: CASSSGLAGWYEQYF
j_gene: TRBJ2-7; d_gene: TRBD2; v_gene: TRBV7-2; abundance: NA; CDR3nt: TGTGCCAGCAGCTTAGAGGGGACTAGCGGGAGCCGCGAGCAGTACTTC; CDR3aa: CASSLEGTSGSREQYF
j_gene: TRBJ2-2; d_gene: NA; v_gene: TRBV9; abundance: NA; CDR3nt: TGTGCCAGCAGCGTAGGTCTGGCAGGGTCTCACACCGGGGAGCTGTTTTTT; CDR3aa: CASSVGLAGSHTGELFF
j_gene: TRBJ1-1; d_gene: NA; v_gene: TRBV28; abundance: NA; CDR3nt: TGTGCCAGCAGACCCCGTGGCTCTTTGAACACTGAAGCTTTCTTT; CDR3aa: CASRPRGSLNTEAFF
j_gene: TRBJ2-1; d_gene: NA; v_gene: TRBV11-2; abundance: NA; CDR3nt: TGTGCCAGCAGCTTCCTAGACAGGTTTTCCTACAATGAGCAGTTCTTC; CDR3aa: CASSFLDRFSYNEQFF
j_gene: TRBJ1-5; d_gene: NA; v_gene: TRBV6-6; abundance: NA; CDR3nt: TGTGCCAGCAGTCAACCAAGATCGGGGTTAGGGAATCAGCCCCAGCATTTT; CDR3aa: CASSQPRSGLGNQPQHF
j_gene: TRBJ2-7; d_gene: TRBD1; v_gene: TRBV4-2; abundance: few; CDR3nt: TGTGCCAGCAGCCCTAGGACAGGGAGCACCTACGAGCAGTACTTC; CDR3aa: CASSPRTGSTYEQYF
j_gene: TRBJ2-2; d_gene: NA; v_gene: TRBV25-1; abundance: NA; CDR3nt: TGTGCCAGCAGAGCGGAGGGGAACACCGGGGAGCTGTTTTTT; CDR3aa: CASRAEGNTGELFF
j_gene: TRBJ2-2; d_gene: TRBD2; v_gene: TRBV5-6; abundance: NA; CDR3nt: TGTGCCAGCAGCCCGGGAGGGGGGTACACCGGGGAGCTGTTTTTT; CDR3aa: CASSPGGGYTGELFF
j_gene: TRBJ1-1; d_gene: NA; v_gene: TRBV5-6; abundance: NA; CDR3nt: TGTGCCAGCAGATCCAGTACGAACACTGAAGCTTTCTTT; CDR3aa: CASRSSTNTEAFF
j_gene: TRBJ2-3; d_gene: TRBD2; v_gene: TRBV24-1; abundance: NA; CDR3nt: TGTGCCACGGAGGGACTAGCGGGGACCACAGATACGCAGTATTTT; CDR3aa: CATEGLAGTTDTQYF
j_gene: TRBJ2-1; d_gene: NA; v_gene: TRBV27; abundance: once; CDR3nt: TGTGCCAGCAGTTTAGGGCCCTTCCTCTACAATGAGCAGTTCTTC; CDR3aa: CASSLGPFLYNEQFF
j_gene: TRBJ2-2; d_gene: NA; v_gene: TRBV4-1; abundance: NA; CDR3nt: TGCGCCAGCAGCCCCTACCCCCAGGGCCTCACCGGGGAGCTGTTTTTT; CDR3aa: CASSPYPQGLTGELFF
j_gene: TRBJ1-2; d_gene: TRBD1; v_gene: TRBV6-5; abundance: NA; CDR3nt: TGTGCCAGCAGTAAGACAGGGCTCGGCTACACCTTC; CDR3aa: CASSKTGLGYTF
j_gene: TRBJ2-4; d_gene: TRBD2; v_gene: TRBV12-5; abundance: NA; CDR3nt: TGTGCTAGTGGTCTCCCCCTGTGGCGGGAGGCCAAAAACATTCAGTACTTC; CDR3aa: CASGLPLWREAKNIQYF
j_gene: TRBJ2-5; d_gene: TRBD2; v_gene: TRBV9; abundance: NA; CDR3nt: TGTGCCAGCAGCGGGGACCAGGGCGGGAGGTTAGAGACCCAGTACTTC; CDR3aa: CASSGDQGGRLETQYF
j_gene: TRBJ2-2; d_gene: NA; v_gene: TRBV5-5; abundance: few; CDR3nt: TGTGCCAGCAGCTTGGTTCGGAGCGCGAACACCGGGGAGCTGTTTTTT; CDR3aa: CASSLVRSANTGELFF
j_gene: TRBJ1-2; d_gene: TRBD1; v_gene: TRBV19; abundance: NA; CDR3nt: TGTGCCAGTAGCCAACAGGGGATACATGGCTACACCTTC; CDR3aa: CASSQQGIHGYTF
j_gene: TRBJ2-2; d_gene: NA; v_gene: TRBV27; abundance: NA; CDR3nt: TGTGCCAGTAGCGGACTGCTACTTAAAGGGGAGCTGTTTTTT; CDR3aa: CASSGLLLKGELFF
j_gene: TRBJ2-5; d_gene: NA; v_gene: TRBV11-2; abundance: NA; CDR3nt: TGTGCCAGCAGCGCCGAGAGAGGACTTCAAGAGACCCAGTACTTC; CDR3aa: CASSAERGLQETQYF
j_gene: TRBJ2-7; d_gene: NA; v_gene: TRBV6-5; abundance: NA; CDR3nt: TGTGCCAGCCGCCCGCCATTGGACACCGAGGTCGAGCAGTACTTC; CDR3aa: CASRPPLDTEVEQYF
j_gene: TRBJ2-5; d_gene: TRBD1; v_gene: TRBV29-1; abundance: NA; CDR3nt: TGCAGCGTTCTCCGCCGGGACAGGGGCGAAGAGACCCAGTACTTC; CDR3aa: CSVLRRDRGEETQYF
j_gene: TRBJ1-4; d_gene: NA; v_gene: TRBV4-1; abundance: NA; CDR3nt: TGCGCCAGCAGCTACCAGGGAATCACTACTAATGAAAAACTGCTTTTT; CDR3aa: CASSYQGITTNEKLLF
j_gene: TRBJ2-7; d_gene: TRBD1; v_gene: TRBV10-3; abundance: NA; CDR3nt: TGTGCCATCAGTGAGTCCGGGACAGGGGTGGCCTACGAGCAGTACTTC; CDR3aa: CAISESGTGVAYEQYF
j_gene: TRBJ2-1; d_gene: TRBD1; v_gene: TRBV4-3; abundance: NA; CDR3nt: TGCGCCAGCAGCCAAGGGACAGGGTCCTACAATGAGCAGTTCTTC; CDR3aa: CASSQGTGSYNEQFF
j_gene: TRBJ1-1; d_gene: TRBD1; v_gene: TRBV19; abundance: NA; CDR3nt: TGTGCCAGGGGAGGGCGGAGAGGACAGGGAATGAACACTGAAGCTTTCTTT; CDR3aa: CARGGRRGQGMNTEAFF
j_gene: TRBJ1-5; d_gene: NA; v_gene: TRBV6-6; abundance: few; CDR3nt: TGTGCCAGCAGTCCCGACAGTTATCAGCCCCAGCATTTT; CDR3aa: CASSPDSYQPQHF
j_gene: TRBJ2-7; d_gene: TRBD2; v_gene: TRBV19; abundance: NA; CDR3nt: TGTGCCAGTAGTATACTAGCGGGACCCTACGAGCAGTACTTC; CDR3aa: CASSILAGPYEQYF
j_gene: TRBJ2-4; d_gene: NA; v_gene: TRBV7-3; abundance: NA; CDR3nt: TGTGCCAGCAGCTTAAAGGGCGCTATCGGGGACATTCAGTACTTC; CDR3aa: CASSLKGAIGDIQYF
j_gene: TRBJ2-7; d_gene: TRBD1; v_gene: TRBV12-3/TRBV12-4; abundance: NA; CDR3nt: TGTGCCAGCAGTTCGGGACAGGGCTACGAGCAGTACTTC; CDR3aa: CASSSGQGYEQYF
j_gene: TRBJ1-1; d_gene: TRBD1; v_gene: TRBV9; abundance: NA; CDR3nt: TGTGCCAGCAGCGCCGGGACAGGGCCGAGCACTGAAGCTTTCTTT; CDR3aa: CASSAGTGPSTEAFF
j_gene: TRBJ2-7; d_gene: NA; v_gene: TRBV28; abundance: NA; CDR3nt: TGTGCCAGCGGATTGAGACTACATCTCTACGAGCAGTACTTC; CDR3aa: CASGLRLHLYEQYF
j_gene: TRBJ2-1; d_gene: NA; v_gene: TRBV10-3; abundance: NA; CDR3nt: TGTGCCATCAGGCAGGGGATATACAATGAGCAGTTCTTC; CDR3aa: CAIRQGIYNEQFF
j_gene: TRBJ2-5; d_gene: TRBD2; v_gene: TRBV19; abundance: NA; CDR3nt: TGTGCCAGTAGTGTCGAAGGGTCTAGCGGGAGGTCGTACCAAGAGACCCAGTACTTC; CDR3aa: CASSVEGSSGRSYQETQYF
j_gene: TRBJ2-7; d_gene: NA; v_gene: TRBV5-1; abundance: NA; CDR3nt: TGCGCCAGCAGCCAAGGGACATACTACGGCTACGAGCAGTACTTC; CDR3aa: CASSQGTYYGYEQYF
j_gene: TRBJ2-7; d_gene: NA; v_gene: TRBV28; abundance: NA; CDR3nt: TGTGCCAGCAGTCCCCTGGGACAAGTTAGCTCCTACGAGCAGTACTTC; CDR3aa: CASSPLGQVSSYEQYF
j_gene: TRBJ2-7; d_gene: NA; v_gene: TRBV28; abundance: NA; CDR3nt: TGTGCCAGCGCCGGGAGAAACTACGAGCAGTACTTC; CDR3aa: CASAGRNYEQYF
j_gene: TRBJ1-4; d_gene: TRBD1; v_gene: TRBV28; abundance: NA; CDR3nt: TGTGCCAGCAGTTCTTATAGGGGGACAGTCCCTAATGAAAAACTGCTTTTT; CDR3aa: CASSSYRGTVPNEKLLF
j_gene: TRBJ1-1; d_gene: TRBD1; v_gene: TRBV7-2; abundance: NA; CDR3nt: TGTGCCAGCAGCCTATACAGGGGAGGAGACACTGAAGCTTTCTTT; CDR3aa: CASSLYRGGDTEAFF
j_gene: TRBJ2-5; d_gene: NA; v_gene: TRBV6-5; abundance: NA; CDR3nt: TGTGCCAGCAGTCCCGCCCAGGGAAGCGAGACCCAGTACTTC; CDR3aa: CASSPAQGSETQYF
j_gene: TRBJ2-3; d_gene: TRBD1; v_gene: TRBV9; abundance: NA; CDR3nt: TGTGCCAGCAGCCGGACAGGGCCCCCAGATACGCAGTATTTT; CDR3aa: CASSRTGPPDTQYF
j_gene: TRBJ1-2; d_gene: NA; v_gene: TRBV4-1; abundance: NA; CDR3nt: TGCGCCAGCAGCCAAGGTCTGGCGTCGGGGGCTAACTATGGCTACACCTTC; CDR3aa: CASSQGLASGANYGYTF
j_gene: TRBJ2-7; d_gene: NA; v_gene: TRBV7-2; abundance: NA; CDR3nt: TGTGCCAGCAGCCGTACCGGGACAATCGACGAGCAGTACTTC; CDR3aa: CASSRTGTIDEQYF